Below are 13 T cell receptor beta chains sequenced from a single sample in a study of blood T cells in healthy people across ages. Combining a sample-barcoded 5' primer with a J-beta primer mix, a second PCR ran for about 7 to 11 cycles. TCRdb called the 5' RACE reads again in MiXCR, with one record for every CDR3 protein. The sample carries about 1,500,000 distinct CDR3 sequences, around 39% recorded once. The specimen was blood. The receptors were sampled from a woman between 18 and 29 years old in good health.

This clonotype was found a few times. The rearrangement links TRBV5-1 to TRBJ2-7; 7 bases line up with TRBD1. CDR1 is SGHRS, CDR2 YFSETQ, per germline. The junction had 9 bases not matched to a gene; V was cut back by 4 bases and J by 2 bases. The CDR3 contains 15 residues. The DNA for the CDR3 is TGCGCCAGCAGCCCCCGGGACAGTACCACCTACGAGCAGTACTTC. This codes for CASSPRDSTTYEQYF. Full variable domain (remainder filled in from reference TRBV5-1 and TRBJ2-7): KAGVTQTPRYLIKTRGQQVTLSCSPISGHRSVSWYQQTPGQGLQFLFEYFSETQRNKGNFPGRFSGRQFSNSRSEMNVSTLELGDSALYLCASSPRDSTTYEQYFGPGTRLTVT.

This clonotype came up a few times. The chain uses TRBV28 and TRBJ1-6; 10 bases align to TRBD1. CDR1 is MDHEN, CDR2 SYDVKM, per germline. This CDR3 has 14 residues. Trimming removed 4 bases from V and 18 bases from J; junction bases left unmatched: 12. This CDR3 is CASSSGTGVLENHF. The CDR3 bases are TGTGCCAGCAGTTCGGGGACAGGGGTCCTTGAGAACCACTTT.

The V call is TRBV10-3, the J call TRBJ2-3; D is undetermined. This CDR3 spans 10 amino acids. Germline-derived CDR1 and CDR2 are ENHRY and SYGVKD. With 8 bases removed from V and 3 bases from J, the gap between germline ends came to 3 bases. The CDR3 protein is CAILTDTQYF. In DNA, the CDR3 is TGTGCCATCTTGACAGATACGCAGTATTTT.

This clonotype was recorded a few times. This chain links TRBV20-1 with TRBJ2-1; 9 bases match TRBD2. The CDR3 totals 15 residues. With 3 bases clipped from V and 3 bases from J, the junction kept 6 bases outside the gene matches. Germline loops: CDR1 DFQATT, CDR2 SNEGSKA (reference sequence). CDR3 in DNA: TGCAGTGCTAGTTTTCTAGCGGGGAGCTACAATGAGCAGTTCTTC. Protein product: CSASFLAGSYNEQFF.

This rearrangement joins TRBV27 to TRBJ1-2; D uncertain. The V end lost 8 bases, the J end lost 0 bases, and 13 bases lay between the germline ends. Germline V gene data show CDR1 as MNHEY and CDR2 as SMNVEV (reference sequence). The CDR3 sequence is 14 residues long. The CDR3 DNA follows: TGTGCCAGCCATGGAGCAGTTTCTAACTATGGCTACACCTTC. Amino acid sequence: CASHGAVSNYGYTF.

In this sample, this clonotype turned up a few times. This chain connects TRBV28 to TRBJ2-3, with TRBD2 identical over 8 bases. CDR3 length: 14 residues. The germline V gene has CDR1 MDHEN and CDR2 SYDVKM. Trimming at V came to 7 bases and at J to 10 bases, leaving 13 bases not matched to a gene. CDR3 loop: CASIGPLAGRAQYF. The CDR3 coding sequence is TGTGCCAGCATCGGCCCCTTAGCGGGGAGGGCGCAGTATTTT.

The chain joins TRBV2 to TRBJ1-6; no firm D call. V was shortened by 3 bases and J by 10 bases, with 10 bases between the two germline ends. Germline-derived CDR1 and CDR2 are SNHLY and FYNNEI. The CDR3 is made up of 13 amino acids. DNA of the CDR3: TGTGCCAGCAGTGAGGAGGCCAGATCACCCCTCCACTTT. Translated, it gives CASSEEARSPLHF.

The chain is built from TRBV7-6 and TRBJ1-2; TRBD1 agrees at 8 bases. V lost 1 base, J lost 5 bases, and 6 bases stayed unmatched. The CDR3 sequence is 15 residues long. Germline assignment: CDR1 SGHVS and CDR2 FNYEAQ. CDR3 nucleotides: TGTGCCAGCAGCTTAGTGCAGGGGGCCGGGTATGGCTACACCTTC. Translation: CASSLVQGAGYGYTF.

There are a few counts of this clonotype. The chain has TRBV4-2 and TRBJ2-1, with TRBD2 matching 7 bases. After removal of 0 bases from V and 3 bases from J, the junction contained 11 bases not matched to a gene. Germline V gene data show CDR1 as LGHNA and CDR2 as YNFKEQ. This CDR3 has 18 amino acids. The DNA of the CDR3 is TGTGCCAGCAGCCAAGAGAGAAGCGCGGGAGTTGGCTACAATGAGCAGTTCTTC. This translates into CASSQERSAGVGYNEQFF.

The chain combines TRBV20-1 with TRBJ2-7, with 14 bases lining up with TRBD2. The V gene end was trimmed by 5 bases and the J gene end by 4 bases; junction bases not matched to a gene: 10. Germline V gene sequence: CDR1 DFQATT, CDR2 SNEGSKA (reference sequence). The length of the CDR3 is 16 residues. CDR3 loop: CSASGTSGSSRYEQYF. DNA of the CDR3: TGCAGTGCTTCTGGGACTAGCGGGAGTAGTAGGTACGAGCAGTACTTC.

The rearrangement links TRBV7-6 to TRBJ2-4; 8 nucleotides align to TRBD1. With the DNA end fitting TRBJ2-7 better, the J assignment may be wrong. From germline, CDR1 is SGHVS and CDR2 FNYEAQ. CDR3 size: 15 residues. The DNA for the CDR3 is TGTGCCAGCAGCTTAGATGAGTGGACAGGGAACGAGCAGTACTTC. Translating gives CASSLDEWTGNEQYF.

This rearrangement joins TRBV2 to TRBJ2-5, with D possibly being TRBD2 (6 bases). The ends were cut back, 3 bases at V and 11 bases at J, with 16 bases in the middle. This CDR3 is 13 amino acids long. Germline V lookup: CDR1 SNHLY, CDR2 FYNNEI. In DNA, the CDR3 is TGTGCCAGCAGTGATGGTGGGACTGGTGAGCAGTACTTC. This translates into CASSDGGTGEQYF.

This clonotype was seen a few times. The chain employs TRBV12-3 or TRBV12-4 and TRBJ2-1; D is uncertain. V shed 6 bases and J shed 0 bases, with 18 bases lying between them. CDR3 size: 17 residues. CDR3: CASRILVPPRSYNEQFF. CDR3 DNA: TGTGCCAGCAGAATCCTAGTTCCCCCCCGCTCCTACAATGAGCAGTTCTTC.